These 29 T cell receptor beta chains share one sample of origin, sequenced in a study of blood T cells in healthy people across ages. A sample-barcoded 5' primer and a J-beta primer mix were used in a second PCR of about 7 to 12 cycles. TCRdb fed the 5' RACE reads into MiXCR, producing one record per CDR3 protein. This sample has some 710,000 distinct CDR3 sequences, with 22% found just once. Sample: blood. The receptors were sampled from a man in his 70s in good health.

A few counts support this clonotype. The chain links TRBV10-3 to TRBJ2-1; the D is unclear. The CDR3 has 12 amino acids. V lost 5 bases, J lost 8 bases, and 10 bases lay in between. In germline, CDR1 is ENHRY, CDR2 SYGVKD. The CDR3 DNA is TGTGCCATCAGTACTTTAGGACATGAGCAGTTCTTC. Amino acid sequence: CAISTLGHEQFF.

There are many counts of this clonotype. The gene calls are TRBV29-1 and TRBJ2-1, with D uncertain. V lost 2 bases to trimming and J lost 2 bases, with 7 bases between them. The CDR3 has 13 residues. Germline loops: CDR1 SQVTM, CDR2 ANQGSEA. The CDR3 spells CSVEPYAYNEQFF. The CDR3 coding sequence is TGCAGCGTTGAACCCTATGCCTACAATGAGCAGTTCTTC.

The V and J genes are TRBV20-1 and TRBJ2-7; 12 bases agree with TRBD1. The junction had 5 bases not matched to a gene; V was cut back by 4 bases and J by 7 bases. Germline lookup yields CDR1 DFQATT and CDR2 SNEGSKA (reference sequence). This CDR3 region has 13 residues. The CDR3 DNA is TGCAGTGCTACCGGGACAGGGGGCGGAGAGCAGTACGTC. Protein: CSATGTGGGEQYV.

The chain links TRBV9 to TRBJ1-1; possible D gene TRBD1, 5 bases. Germline lookup yields CDR1 SGDLS and CDR2 YYNGEE. The CDR3 contains 15 residues. Deletions cut 0 bases from V and 5 bases from J, with 14 bases between. CDR3 coding DNA: TGTGCCAGCAGCGTAGTGCGGCAGGGTGGGACTGAAGCTTTCTTT. Its protein is CASSVVRQGGTEAFF. The whole variable domain, filled in from reference TRBV9 and TRBJ1-1, reads DSGVTQTPKHLITATGQRVTLRCSPRSGDLSVYWYQQSLDQGLQFLIQYYNGEERAKGNILERFSAQQFPDLHSELNLSSLELGDSALYFCASSVVRQGGTEAFFGQGTRLTVV.

CDR3 region: CASSLQSADEKLFF. DNA for the CDR3: TGTGCCAGCAGTTTGCAGTCCGCGGACGAAAAACTGTTTTTT. The J gene is TRBJ1-4, the V gene TRBV12-3 or TRBV12-4; no reliable D call. This CDR3 region has 14 residues. Trimming removed 3 bases at V and 8 bases at J, with 13 bases between.

This clonotype has more than one count but fewer than ten. The chain is built from TRBV20-1 and TRBJ2-5, with TRBD1 identical over 10 bases. This CDR3 comprises 15 residues. CDR1 DFQATT and CDR2 SNEGSKA come from the germline V gene (reference sequence). With V trimmed by 3 bases and J by 5 bases, 9 bases remained unmatched. CDR3 bases: TGCAGTGCTAGTTCGCGACAGGGGGCTTGGGAGACCCAGTACTTC. This translates into CSASSRQGAWETQYF.

This clonotype was counted at least ten times. The chain employs TRBV6-2 or TRBV6-3 and TRBJ1-2; no definite D call. The CDR3 is 11 residues long. Germline assignment: CDR1 MNHEY and CDR2 SVGEGT. V lost 8 bases and J 0 bases, leaving 4 bases between the germline ends. The CDR3 region has the DNA TGTGCCAGCTGGGCTAACTATGGCTACACCTTC. Its translation is CASWANYGYTF.

The CDR3 sequence: CASSLPGGQNTEAFF. In DNA, the CDR3 is TGTGCCAGCAGTTTACCGGGCGGGCAGAACACTGAAGCTTTCTTT. This rearrangement joins TRBV28 to TRBJ1-1, with D unclear. Per the germline V gene, CDR1 is MDHEN and CDR2 is SYDVKM. Trimming shortened V by 2 bases and J by 1 base, and 11 bases separated the two germline ends. The CDR3 length is 15 residues.

V gene TRBV5-1 combines with J gene TRBJ1-3; tentative D call: TRBD1 (5 bases). CDR1 and CDR2 from the germline V gene are SGHRS and YFSETQ. V was cut by 0 bases and J by 5 bases, with 12 bases left in between. This CDR3 is built from 15 residues. CDR3 DNA: TGCGCCAGCAGCTTGGTGGCAGTGGACAGAAACACCATATATTTT. Amino acids: CASSLVAVDRNTIYF.

This clonotype was seen a handful of times. This chain's CDR3 is CASSIGLAGLSYNEQFF. As DNA, the CDR3 is TGTGCCAGCAGTATAGGACTAGCGGGGCTTTCCTACAATGAGCAGTTCTTC. The chain is built from TRBV12-3 or TRBV12-4 and TRBJ2-1; 12 bases align to TRBD2. The CDR3 consists of 17 residues. Trimming took 5 bases from V and 1 from J; bases not matched to a gene: 6.

This sequence joins TRBV27 and TRBJ1-2, with a weak D call TRBD1 (5 bases). Germline CDR1 MNHEY, CDR2 SMNVEV (reference sequence). The CDR3 is made up of 15 amino acids. V was clipped by 8 bases and J by 5 bases, with 21 bases between them. The CDR3 sequence is CASQTTAGGRYGYTF. The CDR3 DNA reads TGTGCCAGCCAAACCACGGCCGGGGGAAGGTATGGCTACACCTTC.

The chain joins TRBV20-1 to TRBJ1-4; 8 nucleotides match TRBD1. CDR3 size: 15 residues. J lost 6 bases, V lost 0 bases, and 6 bases had no gene match. Germline V lookup: CDR1 DFQATT, CDR2 SNEGSKA (reference sequence). Here the CDR3 reads CSARDDRGWDEKLFF. The CDR3 region has the DNA TGCAGTGCTAGAGACGACAGGGGATGGGATGAAAAACTGTTTTTT.

This clonotype was counted a few times. This chain joins TRBV5-1 and TRBJ2-3, with unresolved D. The germline V gene has CDR1 SGHRS and CDR2 YFSETQ. V was cut by 3 bases and J by 4 bases, with 12 bases left in between. This CDR3 region has 14 residues. The CDR3 reads CASSSQKPADTQYF. The CDR3, as DNA: TGCGCCAGCAGCTCCCAGAAACCCGCAGATACGCAGTATTTT.

The chain uses TRBV12-3 or TRBV12-4 and TRBJ1-2; no clear D gene. CDR3 length: 12 amino acids. The V gene lost 3 bases and the J gene lost 8 bases, with 10 bases spanning the gap. The CDR3 DNA reads TGTGCCAGCAGTTTTGGGCAGGTCGGCTACACCTTC. Its protein is CASSFGQVGYTF.

This clonotype was found a few times. This chain joins TRBV6-6 and TRBJ1-4; D is perhaps TRBD1 (6 bases). The CDR3 extends over 15 amino acids. Per germline, CDR1 MNHNY and CDR2 SVGAGI (reference sequence). V lost 6 bases to trimming and J lost 4 bases, with 15 bases between them. The CDR3 bases are TGTGCCAGCAGCCCGCGACAGGCTATTAATGAAAAACTGTTTTTT. This encodes CASSPRQAINEKLFF.

Of note for this clonotype: The junction and the germline gene differ at one end; a read error may be behind it. The CDR3 sequence: CVISERQGDNYGYTF. As DNA, the CDR3 is TGTGTCATCAGTGAGCGACAGGGGGATAACTATGGCTACACCTTC. This chain uses TRBV10-3 with TRBJ1-2; 9 bases map to TRBD1. Per germline, CDR1 ENHRY and CDR2 SYGVKD. CDR3 length: 15 residues.

This clonotype has just a few counts. CDR3 sequence: CASSREAQGNSPLHF. For the CDR3, the DNA is TGCGCCAGCAGCCGGGAGGCTCAGGGAAATTCACCCCTCCACTTT. The chain joins TRBV4-1 to TRBJ1-6; D perhaps matches TRBD1 (5 bases). The length of the CDR3 is 15 residues. CDR1 and CDR2 (germline): MGHRA, YSYEKL. Trimming took 4 bases from V and 7 from J, leaving 14 bases between them.

Many counts were recorded for this clonotype. The CDR3 reads CASSSNRQLQETQYF. In nucleotides, the CDR3 is TGTGCCAGCAGCTCTAACCGACAGTTACAAGAGACCCAGTACTTC. The chain employs TRBV12-3 or TRBV12-4 and TRBJ2-5; tentative D call: TRBD1 (5 bases). The CDR3 extends over 15 amino acids. Trimming shortened V by 6 bases and J by 2 bases, and 16 bases separated the two germline ends.

In this sample, this clonotype turned up a few times. This chain links TRBV6-5 with TRBJ2-7; weak D call: TRBD1 (6 bases). V lost 9 bases to trimming and J lost 0 bases, with 15 bases between them. CDR1 is MNHEY, CDR2 SVGAGI, per germline. This CDR3 comprises 14 residues. CDR3: CASNRDTNSYEQYF. In DNA form, the CDR3 reads TGTGCCAGTAACCGGGACACCAACTCCTACGAGCAGTACTTC.

The chain uses TRBV2 and TRBJ1-3; D is undetermined. CDR3 size: 14 residues. CDR1 and CDR2 from the germline V gene are SNHLY and FYNNEI. Trimming shortened V by 3 bases and J by 0 bases, and 6 bases separated the two germline ends. CDR3 protein: CASSDWSSGNTIYF. DNA for the CDR3: TGTGCCAGCAGTGATTGGAGCTCTGGAAACACCATATATTTT. The full variable domain, with the rest looked up from reference TRBV2 and TRBJ1-3, is EPEVTQTPSHQVTQMGQEVILRCVPISNHLYFYWYRQILGQKVEFLVSFYNNEISEKSEIFDDQFSVERPDGSNFTLKIRSTKLEDSAMYFCASSDWSSGNTIYFGEGSWLTVV.

V is TRBV12-3 or TRBV12-4 and J is TRBJ1-2, with no clear D. This CDR3 is built from 13 residues. Between the trimmed V and J ends, which lost 6 bases and 7 bases, there was a span of 15 bases. The CDR3 nucleotides read TGTGCCAGCAGCCCGGGAAGGGATGGTGGCTACACCTTC. Translated: CASSPGRDGGYTF.

The chain joins TRBV20-1 to TRBJ2-1, with no clear D. From germline, CDR1 is DFQATT and CDR2 SNEGSKA (reference sequence). The CDR3 covers 14 residues. V lost 4 bases to trimming and J lost 0 bases, with 10 bases between them. CDR3 in DNA: TGCAGTGCTAAGATTAGCCGCTCCTACAATGAGCAGTTCTTC. Translation: CSAKISRSYNEQFF.

This clonotype was counted a few times. The J gene is TRBJ1-6, the V gene TRBV20-1; 8 positions agree with TRBD1. The V segment lost 0 bases and the J segment 7 bases; nucleotides outside the gene matches: 5. This CDR3 comprises 15 residues. Per germline, CDR1 DFQATT and CDR2 SNEGSKA (reference sequence). The CDR3 nucleotides read TGCAGTGCTAGAGATGACAGGGGTTGGAATTCACCCCTCCACTTT. Its translation: CSARDDRGWNSPLHF.

This clonotype has a count of ten or more. V gene TRBV7-9 combines with J gene TRBJ1-4, with a tentative D call TRBD1 (6 bases). V was cut by 2 bases and J by 8 bases, with 9 bases left in between. Germline CDR1 SEHNR, CDR2 FQNEAQ (reference sequence). The CDR3 has 13 amino acids. CDR3 DNA: TGTGCCAGCAGCTTACTAGGGGGGGAAAAACTGTTTTTT. It translates to CASSLLGGEKLFF.

The chain uses TRBV6-6 and TRBJ1-2; a possible D gene is TRBD1 (6 bases). Trimming left V 8 bases short and J 4 bases short, with 11 bases between. CDR1 is MNHNY and CDR2 is SVGAGI in the germline V gene (reference sequence). The length of the CDR3 is 12 residues. This CDR3 reads CASVQGPYGYTF. The CDR3 DNA sequence: TGTGCCAGCGTTCAGGGGCCCTATGGCTACACCTTC.

The chain employs TRBV24-1 and TRBJ2-3, with TRBD1 identical over 7 bases. Germline V gives CDR1 KGHDR, CDR2 SFDVKD. V trimming: 7 bases; J trimming: 1 base; junction bases outside the gene matches: 10. The CDR3 is 16 amino acids. CDR3 DNA sequence: TGTGCCACCAGACCCCACGGGACAGCGGGCACAGATACGCAGTATTTT. Its translation is CATRPHGTAGTDTQYF.

The chain links TRBV7-9 to TRBJ2-5; possible D gene TRBD1, 6 bases. In germline, CDR1 is SEHNR, CDR2 FQNEAQ (reference sequence). V lost 4 bases to trimming and J lost 3 bases, with 18 bases between them. There are 16 residues in the CDR3. Written as DNA, the CDR3 is TGTGCCAGCAGCTCCGGACAGTTATCGATAAAAGAGACCCAGTACTTC. As protein: CASSSGQLSIKETQYF.

This clonotype has a handful of counts. J is TRBJ1-4 and V is TRBV7-9; no definite D call. V lost 4 bases to trimming and J lost 4 bases, with 10 bases between them. Germline V CDR1 and CDR2: SEHNR, FQNEAQ (reference sequence). The CDR3 covers 14 residues. DNA of the CDR3: TGTGCCAGCAGCTCCGGATGGGATAATGAAAAACTGTTTTTT. It translates to CASSSGWDNEKLFF.

In its sample, this clonotype was seen many times. The chain uses TRBV7-9 and TRBJ2-7; D is possibly TRBD1 (6 bases). V gave up 4 bases and J gave up 4 bases, with 8 bases separating them. The germline V gene has CDR1 SEHNR and CDR2 FQNEAQ (reference sequence). The CDR3 totals 12 residues. The DNA of the CDR3 is TGTGCCAGCAGCTCGACAGGATACGAGCAGTACGTC. Its translation: CASSSTGYEQYV.